These T cell receptor beta chains were read from a single sample in a study of shared clonotypes between healthy human individuals. Repertoires were generated with immunoSEQ multiplex PCR, while TCRdb's copy carries only in-frame clones and drops some. The table lists about 2.2 million clones, around 95% of them singletons. Sequencing was done on a sample of naive CD8+ T cells from PBMCs. The receptors come from a man aged 18 to 29 in good health. Some clones in this sample may be carry-over from other donors' samples. Each CDR3 is given with its conserved first and last residue. A D gene is named only where the DNA matches it firmly. A clone size is listed for some rows: how often the clone was seen (once, few, many), or a class if it is expanded.

clone_size | cdr3_length | d_call | j_call | v_call | cdr3_aa | cdr3_nt
NA | 14 | NA | TRBJ2-3 | TRBV10-3 | CAISDEGSTDTQYF | TGTGCCATCAGTGACGAGGGCTCCACAGATACGCAGTATTTT
NA | 15 | TRBD1 | TRBJ2-5 | TRBV27 | CASSSGQGRKETQYF | TGTGCCAGCAGTTCGGGACAGGGGCGGAAAGAGACCCAGTACTTC
few | 17 | TRBD2 | TRBJ2-7 | TRBV28 | CASSYGTSGDSSYEQYF | TGTGCCAGCAGTTATGGGACTAGCGGGGACAGCTCCTACGAGCAGTACTTC
NA | 15 | TRBD1 | TRBJ1-5 | TRBV9 | CASSGTGGADQPQHF | TGTGCCAGCAGCGGCACAGGGGGCGCCGATCAGCCCCAGCATTTT
once | 13 | TRBD1 | TRBJ2-2 | TRBV4-1 | CASSLTGTGELFF | TGCGCCAGCAGCCTGACAGGGACCGGGGAGCTGTTTTTT
NA | 17 | NA | TRBJ1-1 | TRBV4-3 | CASSQDRGRGVITEAFF | TGCGCCAGCAGCCAAGATAGAGGCCGGGGAGTCATTACTGAAGCTTTCTTT
NA | 15 | TRBD1 | TRBJ2-3 | TRBV7-2 | CASTPPGQTTDTQYF | TGTGCCAGCACACCACCGGGACAGACCACAGATACGCAGTATTTT
many | 14 | TRBD1 | TRBJ1-1 | TRBV27 | CASSNRGPTTEAFF | TGTGCCAGCAGCAACAGGGGACCGACCACTGAAGCTTTCTTT
NA | 14 | TRBD1 | TRBJ1-4 | TRBV28 | CASSPDRGHEKLFF | TGTGCCAGCAGTCCGGACAGGGGGCATGAAAAACTGTTTTTT
once | 16 | NA | TRBJ2-3 | TRBV9 | CASSPGMRIRTDTQYF | TGTGCCAGCAGCCCCGGTATGAGGATTCGCACAGATACGCAGTATTTT
NA | 15 | NA | TRBJ2-1 | TRBV6-4 | CASSPSYRQENEQFF | TGTGCCAGCAGTCCATCCTACCGCCAAGAAAATGAGCAGTTCTTC
NA | 16 | NA | TRBJ2-5 | TRBV18 | CASSPKDHSPQETQYF | TGTGCCAGCTCACCCAAGGATCACTCTCCCCAAGAGACCCAGTACTTC
NA | 16 | NA | TRBJ2-2 | TRBV27 | CASSSAGTRNTGELFF | TGTGCCAGCAGTTCGGCCGGGACACGGAACACCGGGGAGCTGTTTTTT
once | 12 | NA | TRBJ1-4 | TRBV13 | CASSSTGEKLFF | TGTGCCAGCAGCTCGACTGGGGAAAAACTGTTTTTT
NA | 17 | TRBD2 | TRBJ2-2 | TRBV27 | CASSQRGLAGVTGELFF | TGTGCCAGCAGTCAACGGGGACTAGCGGGAGTTACCGGGGAGCTGTTTTTT